In this sample, the clone carrying this T cell receptor beta chain turned up a few times. The antigen is undetermined. The data derive from a study of beta chain features in type 1 diabetes. Study conclusions and caveats: Patients' naive, central memory and Treg TCRB repertoires seemed closer to one another than those of healthy donors. Among patients with Type 1 diabetes, TCRB CDR3s were moderately but significantly shorter in every one of the four CD4+ subsets.

Averaging approximately 110 mL, one heparinised blood draw came from each individual donor. The investigators reverse transcribed all of the isolated RNA, so they sequenced expressed TCRB transcripts. Sequencing was performed with immunoSEQ multiplex PCR; in TCRdb, only in-frame clones are kept and a portion is missing. The data contain around 250,000 clones, 20% of them seen just once; the ten biggest clones take up around 0.03%. Per germline, CDR1 LGHNA and CDR2 YSLEER. The trim removed 1 base at V and 2 bases at J, leaving 0 bases unmatched. The CDR3 length is 14 residues. This rearrangement joins TRBV4-3 to TRBJ2-5; 8 bases line up with TRBD2. Sequenced: naive CD4+ T cells from blood. The TCR was taken from a woman in her thirties or forties with type 1 diabetes. The CDR3 DNA follows: TGCGCCAGCAGCCAAGTAGCGGGGCAAGAGACCCAGTACTTC. This gives the protein CASSQVAGQETQYF.